This TCR beta chain is drawn from a study of regulatory T cells in long-lasting Graves disease. Study-level background: Graves' disease counted as persistent after over 5 years of antithyroid drugs with positive TSH receptor antibodies.

Relying on iRepertoire HTBI primers and Arm-PCR of CDR3 regions, the team built TCR beta libraries. TCRdb recomputed calls from the multiplex PCR reads with MiXCR, one row per CDR3 protein. The sample shows roughly 470,000 distinct CDR3 sequences, under 25% of them seen only once. Described time point: persistent/refractory GD, antithyroid drugs over 5 years with positive TRAb. Construction of the TCR library relied on RNA isolated from PBMCs. Peripheral blood, about 9 milliliters per patient, was collected in EDTA tubes. Sequenced material: peripheral blood mononuclear cells (PBMCs), taken when the disease was refractory, from a patient treated with antithyroid drugs. The source is a female donor with Graves disease.

CDR3 coding DNA: TGCAGTGCTAGTCTTGACACCGGGGAGCTGTTTTTT. Translated, it gives CSASLDTGELFF. This sequence joins TRBV20-1 and TRBJ2-2; D is uncertain. CDR1 and CDR2 (germline): DFQATT, SNEGSKA (reference sequence). V lost 3 bases and J lost 3, with 5 bases in between. The CDR3 spans 12 residues.